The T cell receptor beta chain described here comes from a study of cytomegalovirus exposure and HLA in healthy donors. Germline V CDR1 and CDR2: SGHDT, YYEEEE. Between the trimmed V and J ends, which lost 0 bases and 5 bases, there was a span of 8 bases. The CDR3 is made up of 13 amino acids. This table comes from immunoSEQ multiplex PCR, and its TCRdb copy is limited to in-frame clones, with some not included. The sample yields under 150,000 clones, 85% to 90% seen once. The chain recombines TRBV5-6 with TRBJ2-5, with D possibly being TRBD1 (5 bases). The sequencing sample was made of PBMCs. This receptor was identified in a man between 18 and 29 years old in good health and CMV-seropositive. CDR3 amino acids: CASSLGQTETQYF. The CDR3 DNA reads TGTGCCAGCAGCTTGGGACAGACGGAGACCCAGTACTTC.